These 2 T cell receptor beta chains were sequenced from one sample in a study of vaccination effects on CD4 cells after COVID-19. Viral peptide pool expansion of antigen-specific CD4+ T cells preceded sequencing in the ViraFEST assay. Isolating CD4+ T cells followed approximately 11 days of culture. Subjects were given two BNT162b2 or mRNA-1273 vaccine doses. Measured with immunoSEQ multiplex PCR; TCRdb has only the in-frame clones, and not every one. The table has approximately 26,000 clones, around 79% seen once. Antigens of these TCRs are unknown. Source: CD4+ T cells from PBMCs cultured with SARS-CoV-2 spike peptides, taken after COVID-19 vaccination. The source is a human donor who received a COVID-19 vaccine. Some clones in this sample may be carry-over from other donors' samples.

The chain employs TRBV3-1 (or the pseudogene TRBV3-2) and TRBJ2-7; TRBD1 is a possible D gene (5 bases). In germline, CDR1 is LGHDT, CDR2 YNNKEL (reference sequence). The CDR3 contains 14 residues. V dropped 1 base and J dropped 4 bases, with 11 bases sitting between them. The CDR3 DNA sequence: TGTGCCAGCAGCCAAGGGGGCAAGGTTTACGAGCAGTACGTC. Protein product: CASSQGGKVYEQYV.

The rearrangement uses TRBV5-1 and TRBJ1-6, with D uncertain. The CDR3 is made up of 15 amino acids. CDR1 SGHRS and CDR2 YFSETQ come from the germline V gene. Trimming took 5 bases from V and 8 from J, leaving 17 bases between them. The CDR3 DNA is TGCGCCAGCAGACGGACCCTCGGCGGCGATTCACCCCTCCACTTT. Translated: CASRRTLGGDSPLHF.